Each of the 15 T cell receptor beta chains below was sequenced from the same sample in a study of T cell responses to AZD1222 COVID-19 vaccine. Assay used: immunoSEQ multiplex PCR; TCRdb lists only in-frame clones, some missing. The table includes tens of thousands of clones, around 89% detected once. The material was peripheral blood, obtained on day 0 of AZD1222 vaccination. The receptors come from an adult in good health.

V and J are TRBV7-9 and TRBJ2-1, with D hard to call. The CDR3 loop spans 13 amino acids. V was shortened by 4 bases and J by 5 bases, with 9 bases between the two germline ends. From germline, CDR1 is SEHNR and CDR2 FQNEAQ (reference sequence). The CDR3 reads CASSYGRNNEQFF. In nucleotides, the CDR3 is TGTGCCAGCAGCTACGGCAGAAACAATGAGCAGTTCTTC.

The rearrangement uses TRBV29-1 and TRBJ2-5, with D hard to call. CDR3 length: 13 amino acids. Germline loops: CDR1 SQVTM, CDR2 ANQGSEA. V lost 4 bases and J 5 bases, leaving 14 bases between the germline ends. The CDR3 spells CSVGDTSRETQYF. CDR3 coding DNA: TGCAGCGTTGGAGACACGAGTCGGGAGACCCAGTACTTC.

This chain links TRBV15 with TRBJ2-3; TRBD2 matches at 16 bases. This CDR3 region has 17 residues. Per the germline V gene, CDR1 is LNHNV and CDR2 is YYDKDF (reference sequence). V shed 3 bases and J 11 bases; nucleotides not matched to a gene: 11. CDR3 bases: TGTGCCACCAGCAGGGGACTAGCGGGGGGGCCTGATGAGAAGCAGTATTTT. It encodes CATSRGLAGGPDEKQYF.

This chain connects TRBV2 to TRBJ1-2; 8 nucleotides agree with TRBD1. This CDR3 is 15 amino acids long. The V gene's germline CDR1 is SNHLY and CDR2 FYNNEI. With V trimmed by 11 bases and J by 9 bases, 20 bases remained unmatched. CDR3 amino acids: CACPAPETGDRSYTF. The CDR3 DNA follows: TGTGCCTGCCCAGCTCCCGAGACAGGGGATAGGAGCTACACCTTC. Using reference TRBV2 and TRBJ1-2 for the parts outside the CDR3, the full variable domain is EPEVTQTPSHQVTQMGQEVILRCVPISNHLYFYWYRQILGQKVEFLVSFYNNEISEKSEIFDDQFSVERPDGSNFTLKIRSTKLEDSAMYFCACPAPETGDRSYTFGSGTRLTVV.

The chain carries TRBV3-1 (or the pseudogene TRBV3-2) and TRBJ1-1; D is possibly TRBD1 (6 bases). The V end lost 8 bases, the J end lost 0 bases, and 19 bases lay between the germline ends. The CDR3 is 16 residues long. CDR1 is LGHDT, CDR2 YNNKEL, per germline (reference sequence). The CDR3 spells CASPSQGGGLNTEAFF. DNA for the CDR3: TGTGCCAGCCCCTCACAGGGTGGTGGGCTGAACACTGAAGCTTTCTTT.

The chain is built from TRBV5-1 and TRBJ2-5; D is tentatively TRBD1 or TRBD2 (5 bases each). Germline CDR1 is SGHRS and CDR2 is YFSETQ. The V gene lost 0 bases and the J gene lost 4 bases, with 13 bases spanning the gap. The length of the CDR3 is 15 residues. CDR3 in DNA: TGCGCCAGCAGCTTGGCTGGGGGAAGCCCAGAGACCCAGTACTTC. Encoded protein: CASSLAGGSPETQYF.

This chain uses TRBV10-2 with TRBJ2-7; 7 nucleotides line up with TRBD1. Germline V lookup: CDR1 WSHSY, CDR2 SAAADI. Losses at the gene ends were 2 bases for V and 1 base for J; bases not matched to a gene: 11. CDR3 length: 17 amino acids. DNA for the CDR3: TGCGCCAGCAGTGAGCGCCTTGGCTTACAGGGGTCCTACGAGCAGTACTTC. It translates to CASSERLGLQGSYEQYF.

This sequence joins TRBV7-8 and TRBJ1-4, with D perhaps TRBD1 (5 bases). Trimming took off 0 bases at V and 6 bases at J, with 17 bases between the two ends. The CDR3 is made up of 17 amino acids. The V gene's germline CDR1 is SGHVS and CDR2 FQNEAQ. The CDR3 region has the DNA TGTGCCAGCAGCTTAGCTATCGGCGGTGGGGCTCATGAAAAACTGTTTTTT. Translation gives CASSLAIGGGAHEKLFF.

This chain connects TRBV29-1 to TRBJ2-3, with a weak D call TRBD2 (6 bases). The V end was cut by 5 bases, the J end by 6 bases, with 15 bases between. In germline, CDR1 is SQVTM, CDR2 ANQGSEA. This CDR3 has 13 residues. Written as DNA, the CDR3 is TGCAGCGTTATCCGCGGGGCTGAGGATACGCAGTATTTT. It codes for CSVIRGAEDTQYF.

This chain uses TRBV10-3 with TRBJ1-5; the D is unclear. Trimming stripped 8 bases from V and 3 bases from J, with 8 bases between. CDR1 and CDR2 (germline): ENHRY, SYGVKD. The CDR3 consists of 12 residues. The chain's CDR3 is CAISPSNQPQHF. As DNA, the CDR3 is TGTGCCATCTCCCCCTCCAATCAGCCCCAGCATTTT.

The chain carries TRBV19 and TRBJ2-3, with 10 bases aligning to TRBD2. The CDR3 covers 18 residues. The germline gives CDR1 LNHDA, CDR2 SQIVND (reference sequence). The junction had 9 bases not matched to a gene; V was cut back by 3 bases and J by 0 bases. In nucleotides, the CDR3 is TGTGCCAGTAGTATCGGAGTAGCGGGGGGCCGAAGCACAGATACGCAGTATTTT. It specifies CASSIGVAGGRSTDTQYF.

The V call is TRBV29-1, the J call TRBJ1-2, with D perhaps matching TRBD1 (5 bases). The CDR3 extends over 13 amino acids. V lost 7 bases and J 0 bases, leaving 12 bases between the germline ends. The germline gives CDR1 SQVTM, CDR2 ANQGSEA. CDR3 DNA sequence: TGCAGCGCCGGGGACGGAACTAACTATGGCTACACCTTC. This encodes CSAGDGTNYGYTF.

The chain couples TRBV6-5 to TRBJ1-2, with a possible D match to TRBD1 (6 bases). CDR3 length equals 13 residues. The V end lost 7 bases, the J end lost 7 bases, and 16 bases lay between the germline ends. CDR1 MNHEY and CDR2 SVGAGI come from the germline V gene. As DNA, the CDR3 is TGTGCCAGCATGGGGGCGGCCCGGGGTGGCTACACCTTC. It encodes CASMGAARGGYTF.

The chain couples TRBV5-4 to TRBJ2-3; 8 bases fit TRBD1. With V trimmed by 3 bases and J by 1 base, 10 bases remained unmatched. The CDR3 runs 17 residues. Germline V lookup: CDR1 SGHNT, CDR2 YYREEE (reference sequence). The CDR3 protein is CASSSARQGQGTDTQYF. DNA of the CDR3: TGTGCCAGCAGCTCGGCTCGACAGGGACAGGGCACAGATACGCAGTATTTT.

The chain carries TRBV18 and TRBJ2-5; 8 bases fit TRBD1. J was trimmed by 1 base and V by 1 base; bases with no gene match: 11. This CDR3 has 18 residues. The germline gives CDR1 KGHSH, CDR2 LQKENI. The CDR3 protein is CASSPRSGGLSPQETQYF. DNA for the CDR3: TGTGCCAGCTCACCACGGTCAGGGGGCCTTTCCCCCCAAGAGACCCAGTACTTC.